Reported below is one T cell receptor beta chain. No antigen is known for it. The CDR3 runs to 14 residues. From germline, CDR1 is MDHEN and CDR2 SYDVKM. Trimming left V 3 bases short and J 0 bases short, with 8 bases between. This sample was taken from a study of OX40 agonist ivuxolimab in advanced cancers. At the level of the study: It was ivuxolimab, an agonistic anti-OX40 (CD134) antibody, that patients were treated with. Melanoma, hepatocellular carcinoma, head and neck or renal cell cancer occurred in dose-escalation patients.

Notes on the study in general: Some patients without response likewise showed low normalized clonal expansion. The mean number of expanded clones was higher in CD8+ T cells than in CD4+.

The protocol was immunoSEQ multiplex PCR, while the TCRdb copy is restricted to in-frame clones and leaves out a portion. This sample yields more than 80,000 clones, of which about 89% are seen a single time; roughly 8.9% belongs to the top ten. The material was CD4+ or CD8+ T cells sorted from blood, obtained in a trial of the OX40 agonist ivuxolimab. The sequence was collected from an adult with an advanced solid tumor such as melanoma, head and neck, liver or kidney cancer. This sequence joins TRBV28 and TRBJ1-2; D remains ambiguous. As DNA, the CDR3 is TGTGCCAGCAGTTTGGGTGCTGCTAACTATGGCTACACCTTC. This encodes CASSLGAANYGYTF.